Presented here are 26 T cell receptor beta chains from one specimen sequenced in a study of blood T cell repertoires in COVID-19. Assay used: immunoSEQ multiplex PCR; TCRdb lists only in-frame clones, some missing. The repertoire holds approximately 90,000 clones, 86% seen once, with around 20% in the top ten. Sequenced material: peripheral blood. The receptors were sampled from a woman older than 75 with acute or convalescent COVID-19.

The chain employs TRBV3-1 (or the pseudogene TRBV3-2) and TRBJ2-5; D is unresolved. The CDR3 runs 15 residues. Trimming removed 1 base from V and 3 bases from J, with 12 bases in between. CDR1 and CDR2 (germline): LGHDT, YNNKEL (reference sequence). The CDR3 region has the DNA TGTGCCAGCAGCCAAGGGCCATATCTGGAAGAGACCCAGTACTTC. It encodes CASSQGPYLEETQYF.

The chain uses TRBV29-1 and TRBJ2-1; 9 nucleotides match TRBD1. CDR3 size: 16 residues. V lost 2 bases to trimming and J lost 2 bases; unmatched junction nucleotides: 7. Germline V gives CDR1 SQVTM, CDR2 ANQGSEA. CDR3 amino acids: CSVESTGGPTYNEQFF. CDR3 DNA: TGCAGCGTTGAATCGACAGGGGGACCTACCTACAATGAGCAGTTCTTC.

This clone was observed once. Additional DNA sequences in this sample encode the identical CDR3. V is TRBV12-3 or TRBV12-4 and J is TRBJ2-1; D ambiguous. The CDR3 extends over 11 amino acids. V shed 3 bases and J shed 6 bases, with 3 bases lying between them. The CDR3 nucleotides are TGTGCCAGCAGTTTGCGCAATGAGCAGTTCTTC. This encodes CASSLRNEQFF.

The V call is TRBV18, the J call TRBJ2-7; 9 nucleotides match TRBD1. The CDR3 has 14 amino acids. Per the germline V gene, CDR1 is KGHSH and CDR2 is LQKENI. The V segment lost 3 bases and the J segment 2 bases; nucleotides outside the gene matches: 2. The CDR3 sequence: CASSPGTGTYEQYF. CDR3 DNA: TGTGCCAGCTCACCCGGGACAGGGACCTACGAGCAGTACTTC.

V is TRBV29-1 and J is TRBJ2-3; D is uncertain. The germline V gene encodes CDR1 SQVTM and CDR2 ANQGSEA. The CDR3 has 13 residues. V was shortened by 4 bases and J by 9 bases, with 17 bases between the two germline ends. CDR3 DNA: TGCAGCGTTGTGGGCCCCTCTCAGGCCACGCAGTATTTT. It translates to CSVVGPSQATQYF.

The chain is built from TRBV19 and TRBJ2-7; 8 bases match TRBD2. The CDR3 length is 15 residues. The germline CDR1 and CDR2 sequences are LNHDA and SQIVND (reference sequence). V dropped 5 bases and J dropped 1; count of bases not matched to a gene: 7. CDR3 amino acids: CASSPSGGRSYEQYF. The DNA of the CDR3 is TGTGCCAGTAGTCCAAGCGGGGGCAGATCCTACGAGCAGTACTTC.

CDR3 bases: TGTGCCAGCAGCTTAACAGGCTCTAAGGGGAACACTGAAGCTTTCTTT. This sequence encodes CASSLTGSKGNTEAFF. The rearrangement uses TRBV11-3 and TRBJ1-1; a possible D gene is TRBD1 (5 bases). Trimming cost V 2 bases and J 1 base, with 14 bases left between them. Germline CDR1 SGHNT, CDR2 YENEEA. The CDR3 is 16 amino acids.

V usage is TRBV6-5 and J usage is TRBJ2-7; 11 bases align to TRBD2. Trimming at V came to 7 bases and at J to 6 bases, leaving 8 bases not matched to a gene. CDR1 and CDR2 from the germline V gene are MNHEY and SVGAGI. CDR3 size: 14 residues. CDR3 sequence: CASTRTSGSLEQYF. In DNA, the CDR3 is TGTGCCAGCACCCGGACTAGCGGGTCCCTCGAGCAGTACTTC.

The chain couples TRBV12-5 to TRBJ2-1; 11 positions match TRBD2. Germline CDR1 LGHNT, CDR2 FRNRAP. Trimming at V came to 1 base and at J to 8 bases, leaving 10 bases not matched to a gene. This CDR3 contains 17 residues. The CDR3 sequence is CASGLAHFSGGAHEQFF. CDR3 bases: TGTGCTAGTGGTTTGGCCCATTTTAGCGGGGGGGCCCATGAGCAGTTCTTC. The full variable domain, rest sourced from reference TRBV12-5 and TRBJ2-1, is DARVTQTPRHKVTEMGQEVTMRCQPILGHNTVFWYRQTMMQGLELLAYFRNRAPLDDSGMPKDRFSAEMPDATLATLKIQPSEPRDSAVYFCASGLAHFSGGAHEQFFGPGTRLTVL.

V gene TRBV10-3 combines with J gene TRBJ1-6; D is perhaps TRBD1 (5 bases). V gave up 2 bases and J gave up 4 bases, with 15 bases separating them. Germline lookup yields CDR1 ENHRY and CDR2 SYGVKD. The CDR3 is 17 residues long. The CDR3: CAISEGGLKGYNSPLHF. CDR3 bases: TGTGCCATCAGTGAGGGGGGGTTAAAAGGATATAATTCACCCCTCCACTTT.

The chain links TRBV7-3 to TRBJ2-1; tentative D call: TRBD1 (5 bases). CDR3 length equals 13 residues. V lost 5 bases and J lost 3, with 8 bases in between. CDR1 and CDR2 (germline): SGHTA, FQGTGA. The CDR3 here is CASSQDNYNEQFF. CDR3 DNA sequence: TGTGCCAGCAGCCAGGACAACTACAATGAGCAGTTCTTC.

The chain employs TRBV27 and TRBJ1-1; no definite D call. CDR3 length: 14 residues. Germline CDR1 is MNHEY and CDR2 is SMNVEV (reference sequence). V lost 1 base and J 0 bases, leaving 6 bases between the germline ends. The CDR3 nucleotides are TGTGCCAGCAGTTTATACAGCATGAACACTGAAGCTTTCTTT. Translating it yields CASSLYSMNTEAFF.

The chain combines TRBV5-1 with TRBJ2-7; possible D gene TRBD2, 6 bases. The CDR3 is 14 amino acids. With 4 bases removed from V and 1 base from J, the gap between germline ends came to 12 bases. CDR1 and CDR2 from the germline V gene are SGHRS and YFSETQ. The CDR3 region is CASSPRGGSYEQYF. The CDR3 DNA sequence: TGCGCCAGCAGCCCGCGAGGAGGGTCCTACGAGCAGTACTTC.

The chain employs TRBV5-1 and TRBJ2-1; 10 positions match TRBD1. Per germline, CDR1 SGHRS and CDR2 YFSETQ. Unmatched junction bases numbered 6, after V lost 0 bases and J lost 9 bases. The CDR3 contains 15 residues. The CDR3 bases are TGCGCCAGCAGCTTGGAAGGGACAGGGGTTATTGAGCAGTTCTTC. This translates into CASSLEGTGVIEQFF.

This clone was observed once. The chain couples TRBV19 to TRBJ1-2; D may be TRBD1 (6 bases). Germline V lookup: CDR1 LNHDA, CDR2 SQIVND (reference sequence). Trimming left V 9 bases short and J 7 bases short, with 21 bases between. CDR3 length: 14 amino acids. CDR3 bases: TGTGCCAGCGCCACTGGACAGACGAGTCTTGGCTACACCTTC. Protein: CASATGQTSLGYTF.

V is TRBV6-4 and J is TRBJ1-2, with TRBD1 matching over 9 bases. This CDR3 contains 14 residues. The V and J ends lost 5 bases and 2 bases, in that order; junction bases with no gene match: 3. CDR1 and CDR2 (germline): MRHNA, SNTAGT. The CDR3 here is CASSPGTGNYGYTF. The CDR3 DNA is TGTGCCAGCAGTCCCGGGACAGGGAACTATGGCTACACCTTC.

Here the CDR3 DNA reads TGTGCCAGCAGTCAATCGAGTACAGGGTGGGAAAAACTGTTTTTT. Translating it yields CASSQSSTGWEKLFF. This rearrangement joins TRBV7-9 to TRBJ1-4; weak D call: TRBD1 (6 bases). The length of the CDR3 is 15 residues. CDR1 and CDR2 (germline): SEHNR, FQNEAQ (reference sequence). V shed 6 bases and J shed 8 bases, with 19 bases lying between them.

V usage is TRBV29-1 and J usage is TRBJ1-2, with D hard to call. The length of the CDR3 is 11 residues. CDR1 is SQVTM and CDR2 is ANQGSEA in the germline V gene. Trimming removed 7 bases at V and 4 bases at J, with 10 bases between. CDR3 protein: CSAPHIYGYTF. Here the CDR3 DNA reads TGCAGCGCCCCCCACATCTATGGCTACACCTTC.

J is TRBJ2-5 and V is TRBV18, with 8 positions matching TRBD1. The V gene end was trimmed by 5 bases and the J gene end by 6 bases; junction bases not matched to a gene: 8. Germline V CDR1 and CDR2: KGHSH, LQKENI. The CDR3 runs to 14 residues. Here the CDR3 DNA reads TGTGCCAGCTCATCCAGGACAGGGAGCAAGACCCAGTACTTC. Its protein product is CASSSRTGSKTQYF.

V and J are TRBV7-3 and TRBJ2-2; D remains unclear. The CDR3 has 14 amino acids. V lost 5 bases and J 4 bases, leaving 11 bases between the germline ends. Germline loops: CDR1 SGHTA, CDR2 FQGTGA. The CDR3: CASSPQFFTGELFF. The CDR3 nucleotides are TGTGCCAGCAGCCCCCAGTTTTTCACCGGGGAGCTGTTTTTT.

This clone was found once. The gene calls are TRBV24-1 and TRBJ2-3; 8 bases are a match to TRBD2. The CDR3 runs to 16 residues. The germline V gene encodes CDR1 KGHDR and CDR2 SFDVKD. Trimming took 3 bases from V and 1 from J; bases not matched to a gene: 5. The CDR3 sequence: CATSDGVAGRTDTQYF. CDR3 in DNA: TGTGCCACCAGTGATGGGGTAGCGGGGCGCACAGATACGCAGTATTTT.

The chain combines TRBV4-2 with TRBJ2-1; 8 nucleotides match TRBD2. There are 17 residues in the CDR3. Germline CDR1 and CDR2: LGHNA and YNFKEQ. V was clipped by 1 base and J by 4 bases; unmatched bases: 9. CDR3 in amino acids: CASSQVADGGVYNEQFF. CDR3 DNA: TGTGCCAGCAGCCAAGTTGCAGACGGGGGGGTTTACAATGAGCAGTTCTTC.

The genes are TRBV5-1 and TRBJ1-1; TRBD1 aligns across 7 bases. CDR3 length equals 13 residues. V was clipped by 2 bases and J by 5 bases; unmatched bases: 3. Per the germline V gene, CDR1 is SGHRS and CDR2 is YFSETQ. The CDR3 here is CASSFRQGTEAFF. CDR3 sequence (DNA): TGCGCCAGCAGCTTTAGACAGGGAACTGAAGCTTTCTTT.

The chain has TRBV20-1 and TRBJ1-1; 7 nucleotides agree with TRBD1. V lost 3 bases to trimming and J lost 0 bases; unmatched junction nucleotides: 7. The CDR3 extends over 15 amino acids. Germline CDR1 DFQATT, CDR2 SNEGSKA (reference sequence). The CDR3 reads CSASVPTGMNTEAFF. CDR3 nucleotide sequence: TGCAGTGCTAGTGTCCCGACAGGGATGAACACTGAAGCTTTCTTT.

The chain joins TRBV5-1 to TRBJ2-5; D is possibly TRBD2 (6 bases). The CDR3 sequence is 14 residues long. Germline CDR1 reads SGHRS; CDR2 reads YFSETQ. V shed 0 bases and J shed 4 bases, with 10 bases lying between them. The CDR3 loop is CASSLEDYRETQYF. CDR3 sequence (DNA): TGCGCCAGCAGCTTGGAGGACTACAGAGAGACCCAGTACTTC.

The chain has TRBV3-1 (or the pseudogene TRBV3-2) and TRBJ2-5, with TRBD2 identical over 12 bases. This CDR3 is 16 amino acids long. J was trimmed by 5 bases and V by 4 bases; bases with no gene match: 8. Germline V gives CDR1 LGHDT, CDR2 YNNKEL (reference sequence). In DNA, the CDR3 is TGTGCCAGCAGCCCCGCTAGCGGGGGGGCCTTGGAGACCCAGTACTTC. It specifies CASSPASGGALETQYF.